This TCR beta chain is from a study of T cell changes during pregnancy in multiple sclerosis. Profiling relied on immunoSEQ multiplex PCR, and the TCRdb table lists in-frame clones only, not all of them. Seen here are about 110,000 clones, 90% to 95% observed once, and the top ten hold about 3%. V dropped 1 base and J dropped 1 base, with 7 bases sitting between them. This CDR3 comprises 14 residues. Germline V lookup: CDR1 SEHNR, CDR2 FQNEAQ (reference sequence). V gene TRBV7-9 combines with J gene TRBJ1-1, with D possibly TRBD1 on 6 matching bases. Material: peripheral blood, obtained after pregnancy. The sequence derives from a female donor with multiple sclerosis, enrolled in a pregnancy study. CDR3 residues: CASSLGTANTEAFF. CDR3 DNA: TGTGCCAGCAGCTTAGGGACAGCGAACACTGAAGCTTTCTTT.